The 16 T cell receptor beta chains listed next were all sequenced from one sample in a study of long-term antiretroviral therapy in people with HIV. Version v3.0 of the immunoSEQ assay was performed at survey level. Some clones are missing from TCRdb's copy, which holds only in-frame ones; the method was immunoSEQ multiplex PCR. Counted here are tens of thousands of clones, about 94% occurring once; the ten biggest clones make up approximately 2.2%. The sample in question was unsorted PBMCs, obtained roughly 9.4 years after starting antiretroviral therapy. These receptor sequences come from a man aged 25-45 years with HIV.

The V call is TRBV28, the J call TRBJ1-5; TRBD1 might be the D (5 bases). V lost 5 bases and J lost 4, with 15 bases in between. Germline CDR1 and CDR2: MDHEN and SYDVKM. The CDR3 is made up of 15 amino acids. CDR3 sequence: CASSPPSSGNQPQHF. The CDR3 DNA follows: TGTGCCAGCAGTCCCCCGAGCTCAGGGAATCAGCCCCAGCATTTT.

The rearrangement uses TRBV6-6 and TRBJ2-3, with 7 bases matching TRBD2. Germline CDR1 and CDR2: MNHNY and SVGAGI (reference sequence). The junction had 4 bases not matched to a gene; V was cut back by 4 bases and J by 6 bases. CDR3 length equals 13 residues. CDR3 in DNA: TGTGCCAGCAGTTCAACGCGGGGGGATACGCAGTATTTT. Its protein is CASSSTRGDTQYF.

The chain uses TRBV5-4 and TRBJ2-7; D remains unclear. CDR1 SGHNT and CDR2 YYREEE come from the germline V gene (reference sequence). Trimming took 4 bases from V and 3 from J, leaving 5 bases between them. This CDR3 is built from 11 residues. CDR3 DNA: TGTGCCAGCAGCCTAGACTACGAGCAGTACTTC. Translated: CASSLDYEQYF.

The rearrangement uses TRBV6-6 and TRBJ2-6; D not resolved. V lost 7 bases and J lost 4, with 11 bases in between. Looked up from germline, CDR1 is MNHNY and CDR2 is SVGAGI (reference sequence). CDR3 length equals 14 residues. The CDR3 DNA reads as TGTGCCAGCATAGGACGCGTAGGGGCCAACGTCCTGACTTTC. Encoded protein: CASIGRVGANVLTF.

This clone was detected only once. The genes are TRBV6-1 and TRBJ1-4, with D possibly matching TRBD1 (5 bases). The V gene's germline CDR1 is MNHNS and CDR2 SASEGT. Deletions cut 4 bases from V and 14 bases from J, with 26 bases between. The CDR3 loop spans 16 amino acids. The CDR3 bases are TGTGCCAGCAGTGCACGGTGGCAAGCTTCCCCGGAGGGGCTGTTTTTT. Translated, it gives CASSARWQASPEGLFF.

V gene TRBV6-5 combines with J gene TRBJ1-2; 7 nucleotides match TRBD1. With V trimmed by 8 bases and J by 5 bases, 8 bases remained unmatched. The CDR3 consists of 13 residues. Germline V gene lookup returns CDR1 MNHEY and CDR2 SVGAGI. The CDR3 DNA reads TGTGCCAGCGTCTCTTACAGGGGATATGGCTACACCTTC. It yields the protein CASVSYRGYGYTF.

The CDR3, as DNA: TGCAGTGCCGGCCCGAGGGCCCAGCATTTT. Its protein is CSAGPRAQHF. V is TRBV20-1 and J is TRBJ1-5, with unresolved D. The V end was cut by 6 bases, the J end by 11 bases, with 11 bases between. The CDR3 is 10 residues long. The germline CDR1 and CDR2 sequences are DFQATT and SNEGSKA (reference sequence).

The chain carries TRBV28 and TRBJ2-7; tentatively, D is TRBD2 (5 bases). The CDR3 sequence is 15 residues long. Germline V gene lookup returns CDR1 MDHEN and CDR2 SYDVKM. The V and J ends lost 8 bases and 5 bases respectively, with 22 bases between them. The chain's CDR3 is CASGLDGLLRNEQYF. CDR3 bases: TGTGCCAGCGGACTGGACGGACTTTTGAGGAACGAGCAGTACTTC.

This clone was seen more than once but under ten times. V is TRBV5-1 and J is TRBJ2-2; the match to TRBD1 covers 7 bases. The CDR3 runs 15 residues. Per the germline V gene, CDR1 is SGHRS and CDR2 is YFSETQ. V lost 4 bases to trimming and J lost 2 bases; unmatched junction nucleotides: 5. Written as DNA, the CDR3 is TGCGCCAGCAGCCTCGGGACAGCAAACACCGGGGAGCTGTTTTTT. Its protein product is CASSLGTANTGELFF. The variable domain in full, completed from reference TRBV5-1 and TRBJ2-2, reads KAGVTQTPRYLIKTRGQQVTLSCSPISGHRSVSWYQQTPGQGLQFLFEYFSETQRNKGNFPGRFSGRQFSNSRSEMNVSTLELGDSALYLCASSLGTANTGELFFGEGSRLTVL.

The V gene is TRBV7-2, the J gene TRBJ1-2, with D possibly being TRBD1 (5 bases). Trimming took 7 bases from V and 0 from J, leaving 12 bases between them. The CDR3 length is 14 residues. CDR1 is SGHTA and CDR2 is FQGNSA in the germline V gene. CDR3 region: CASTTGGANYGYTF. For the CDR3, the DNA is TGTGCCAGCACCACCGGGGGAGCTAACTATGGCTACACCTTC.

This chain links TRBV21-1 with TRBJ1-5. TRBV21-1 counts as a pseudogene. The CDR3 is 18 amino acids. The CDR3 DNA follows: TGTGCCAGCAGGTTAAGACCGGGGGCCCAAAGGAGCAATCAGCCCCAGCATTTT. This codes for CASRLRPGAQRSNQPQHF.

V is TRBV7-3 and J is TRBJ2-1; D might be TRBD1 (6 bases). V lost 0 bases, J lost 7 bases, and 13 bases lay in between. Germline lookup yields CDR1 SGHTA and CDR2 FQGTGA. The CDR3 runs to 15 residues. The CDR3 nucleotides are TGTGCCAGCAGCTTAACAGGGACAAGAGAGAATGAGCAGTTCTTC. Translating gives CASSLTGTRENEQFF.

This clone was detected a few times. This sequence joins TRBV7-8 and TRBJ1-1; D is unresolved. Germline values: CDR1 SGHVS, CDR2 FQNEAQ. Trimming pared 5 bases from V and 13 bases from J, leaving 20 bases between. This CDR3 spans 13 amino acids. The CDR3 nucleotides are TGTGCCAGCAGCGTAAGCAGCGAGCTGGATGGTTTCTTT. Translated: CASSVSSELDGFF.

V gene TRBV10-2 combines with J gene TRBJ1-2, with D unresolved. The CDR3 is made up of 14 amino acids. Deletions cut 4 bases from V and 5 bases from J, with 14 bases between. The germline V gene has CDR1 WSHSY and CDR2 SAAADI. CDR3 coding DNA: TGCGCCAGCAGTGTCGGGGAGTGGGGTTATGGCTACACCTTC. Its translation: CASSVGEWGYGYTF.

The V and J genes are TRBV15 and TRBJ1-3; 10 nucleotides align to TRBD1. J lost 0 bases, V lost 0 bases, and 5 bases had no gene match. In germline, CDR1 is LNHNV, CDR2 YYDKDF (reference sequence). The CDR3 contains 18 residues. The CDR3 nucleotides read TGTGCCACCAGCAGAGATGTAGGGACAGGGGACTCTGGAAACACCATATATTTT. Translation: CATSRDVGTGDSGNTIYF.

This sequence joins TRBV6-5 and TRBJ1-2; D remains unclear. The length of the CDR3 is 14 residues. Trimming took 4 bases from V and 0 from J, leaving 9 bases between them. In germline, CDR1 is MNHEY, CDR2 SVGAGI. The chain's CDR3 is CASSSERANYGYTF. The CDR3 coding sequence is TGTGCCAGCAGTTCTGAACGGGCTAACTATGGCTACACCTTC.